Listed here is a single TCR beta chain. Antigen: not known. The PCR used 60 Vbeta and 13 Jbeta primers. Some clones are missing from TCRdb's copy, which holds only in-frame ones; the method was immunoSEQ multiplex PCR. The profile shows over 60,000 clones, approximately 72% of them singletons. The data stem from a study of cytomegalovirus exposure and HLA in healthy donors. The study, taken as a whole, reports: Of the V segments, some could not be distinguished, including TRBV6-2 and TRBV6-3, and were excluded.

CDR3 length: 15 residues. V shed 5 bases, J shed 2 bases, and the junction held 6 bases outside the gene matches. Germline assignment: CDR1 SGHNT and CDR2 YENEEA. The receptor was derived from a woman aged 25 to 39 in good health and CMV-seropositive. Source material: PBMCs. The rearrangement joins TRBV11-3 to TRBJ2-3; the match to TRBD1 covers 8 bases. As DNA, the CDR3 is TGTGCCAGCAGCCCAAGGGACAGGCCCACAGATACGCAGTATTTT. This translates into CASSPRDRPTDTQYF.